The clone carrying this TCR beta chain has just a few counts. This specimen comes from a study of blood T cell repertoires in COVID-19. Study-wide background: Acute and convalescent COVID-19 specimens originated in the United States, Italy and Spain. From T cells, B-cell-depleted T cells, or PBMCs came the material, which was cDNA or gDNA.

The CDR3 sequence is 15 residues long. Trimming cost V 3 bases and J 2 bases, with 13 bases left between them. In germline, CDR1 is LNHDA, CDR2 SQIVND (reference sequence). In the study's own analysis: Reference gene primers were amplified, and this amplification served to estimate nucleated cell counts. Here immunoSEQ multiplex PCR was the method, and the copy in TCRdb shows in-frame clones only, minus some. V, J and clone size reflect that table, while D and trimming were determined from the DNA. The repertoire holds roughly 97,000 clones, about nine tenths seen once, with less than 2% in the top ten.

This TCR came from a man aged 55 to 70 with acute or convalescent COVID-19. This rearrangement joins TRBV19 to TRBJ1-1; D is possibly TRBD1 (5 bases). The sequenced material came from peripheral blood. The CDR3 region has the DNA TGTGCCAGTAGTATTAATAACGGGGGAAACACTGAAGCTTTCTTT. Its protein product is CASSINNGGNTEAFF.